This T cell receptor (beta chain) is drawn from a study of CD8 T cells in ankylosing spondylitis. This clonotype was found a few times. The antigen remains undetermined. Study-wide results and caveats: About 8 highly homologous variants made up a TCR beta motif, and this motif appeared characteristic of ankylosing spondylitis blood.

For TCR beta, libraries came from quantitative 5'-RACE with molecular barcodes. Via MiXCR, TCRdb re-called the 5' RACE reads, giving one row per CDR3 protein. Seen here are 800,000 to 900,000 distinct CDR3 sequences, approximately 10% observed once, and the top ten hold approximately 0.5%. The V and J ends lost 3 bases and 4 bases, in that order; junction bases with no gene match: 8. This CDR3 spans 15 amino acids. The sequenced sample was blood, either unsorted or a sorted T cell fraction (not recorded which). The TCR originated in a male donor with ankylosing spondylitis. V gene TRBV12-3 or TRBV12-4 combines with J gene TRBJ2-7, with 8 bases lining up with TRBD1. The chain's CDR3 is CASSLMQGARYEQYF. CDR3 nucleotide sequence: TGTGCCAGCAGTTTGATGCAGGGGGCCAGGTACGAGCAGTACTTC.